The 19 T cell receptor beta chains given below trace back to one sample, sequenced in a study of blood T cell repertoires in COVID-19. Profiling relied on immunoSEQ multiplex PCR, and the TCRdb table lists in-frame clones only, not all of them. This table has 30,000 to 40,000 clones, around 85% appearing once. Sequencing was carried out using peripheral blood. The receptors shown here come from a man aged 70 or older with COVID-19, enrolled during active disease.

In regard to this clone: The junction shows a germline mismatch at one end, possibly a read error. The CDR3: CASSQAGTGSLHF. DNA of the CDR3: TGCGCCAGCAGCCAGGCCGGGACAGGGAGTTTACACTTC. This chain joins TRBV4-1 and TRBJ2-7, with TRBD1 identical over 9 bases. Germline values: CDR1 MGHRA, CDR2 YSYEKL. The CDR3 has 13 amino acids.

This chain connects TRBV28 to TRBJ1-1; 8 nucleotides match TRBD1. Germline V gene sequence: CDR1 MDHEN, CDR2 SYDVKM. CDR3 length: 14 amino acids. Losses at the gene ends were 7 bases for V and 6 bases for J; bases not matched to a gene: 10. The chain's CDR3 is CASKRTGLFAEAFF. In DNA form, the CDR3 reads TGTGCCAGCAAAAGGACAGGGCTTTTCGCTGAAGCTTTCTTT. Using reference TRBV28 and TRBJ1-1 for the parts outside the CDR3, the full variable domain is DVKVTQSSRYLVKRTGEKVFLECVQDMDHENMFWYRQDPGLGLRLIYFSYDVKMKEKGDIPEGYSVSREKKERFSLILESASTNQTSMYLCASKRTGLFAEAFFGQGTRLTVV.

The rearrangement links TRBV7-6 to TRBJ2-7; 12 nucleotides agree with TRBD2. V lost 2 bases to trimming and J lost 4 bases; unmatched junction nucleotides: 9. Per germline, CDR1 SGHVS and CDR2 FNYEAQ. The CDR3 length is 17 residues. The CDR3 protein is CASSLLLAGGPLYEQYF. CDR3 bases: TGTGCCAGCAGCTTATTACTAGCGGGAGGACCACTTTACGAGCAGTACTTC.

The chain combines TRBV3-1 (or the pseudogene TRBV3-2) with TRBJ1-6; D is unresolved. V lost 6 bases, J lost 9 bases, and 15 bases lay in between. CDR1 and CDR2 from the germline V gene are LGHDT and YNNKEL (reference sequence). CDR3 length equals 14 residues. The CDR3 region is CASSPTLPPSPLHF. DNA of the CDR3: TGTGCCAGCAGTCCTACTTTGCCCCCTTCACCCCTCCACTTT.

The chain combines TRBV28 with TRBJ2-1; D unresolved. Germline CDR1 reads MDHEN; CDR2 reads SYDVKM. V dropped 0 bases and J dropped 4 bases, with 7 bases sitting between them. The CDR3 runs to 14 residues. The CDR3 protein is CASSLWAEYNEQFF. The CDR3 DNA reads as TGTGCCAGCAGTTTATGGGCAGAATACAATGAGCAGTTCTTC. The full variable domain, completed using reference TRBV28 and TRBJ2-1, is DVKVTQSSRYLVKRTGEKVFLECVQDMDHENMFWYRQDPGLGLRLIYFSYDVKMKEKGDIPEGYSVSREKKERFSLILESASTNQTSMYLCASSLWAEYNEQFFGPGTRLTVL.

CDR3 coding DNA: TGTGCCAGCAGCTTTTACACGGGGGGCCCAGATACGCAGTATTTT. Residues: CASSFYTGGPDTQYF. This rearrangement joins TRBV7-2 to TRBJ2-3, with D perhaps TRBD2 (7 bases). CDR3 size: 15 residues. CDR1 is SGHTA and CDR2 is FQGNSA in the germline V gene. The V end was cut by 3 bases, the J end by 4 bases, with 14 bases between. Based on the CDR3 plus reference TRBV7-2 and TRBJ2-3, the full variable domain is GAGVSQSPSNKVTEKGKDVELRCDPISGHTALYWYRQSLGQGLEFLIYFQGNSAPDKSGLPSDRFSAERTGGSVSTLTIQRTQQEDSAVYLCASSFYTGGPDTQYFGPGTRLTVL.

J is TRBJ2-1 and V is TRBV14, with TRBD2 matching 9 bases. This CDR3 has 16 amino acids. Trimming took 2 bases from V and 4 from J; bases not matched to a gene: 6. From germline, CDR1 is SGHDN and CDR2 FVKESK. The CDR3 spells CASSQLRSGSYNEQFF. Here the CDR3 DNA reads TGTGCCAGCAGCCAATTGCGTAGCGGGAGTTACAATGAGCAGTTCTTC.

The chain employs TRBV19 and TRBJ1-1; D perhaps matches TRBD1 (6 bases). Germline V CDR1 and CDR2: LNHDA, SQIVND (reference sequence). V was shortened by 3 bases and J by 3 bases, with 14 bases between the two germline ends. The CDR3 is 15 residues long. The CDR3 DNA sequence: TGTGCCAGTAGTATGGCGCAGGGGAAGTACACTGAAGCTTTCTTT. It yields the protein CASSMAQGKYTEAFF. The complete variable domain, with remaining parts taken from reference TRBV19 and TRBJ1-1, reads DGGITQSPKYLFRKEGQNVTLSCEQNLNHDAMYWYRQDPGQGLRLIYYSQIVNDFQKGDIAEGYSVSREKKESFPLTVTSAQKNPTAFYLCASSMAQGKYTEAFFGQGTRLTVV.

J is TRBJ2-6 and V is TRBV25-1; D uncertain. The V end lost 2 bases, the J end lost 0 bases, and 5 bases lay between the germline ends. This CDR3 region has 15 residues. The germline V gene has CDR1 MGHDK and CDR2 SYGVNS. The CDR3 reads CASSERVSGANVLTF. For the CDR3, the DNA is TGTGCCAGCAGTGAACGGGTCTCTGGGGCCAACGTCCTGACTTTC. The full variable domain, its missing parts supplied by reference TRBV25-1 and TRBJ2-6, is EADIYQTPRYLVIGTGKKITLECSQTMGHDKMYWYQQDPGMELHLIHYSYGVNSTEKGDLSSESTVSRIRTEHFPLTLESARPSHTSQYLCASSERVSGANVLTFGAGSRLTVL.

V and J are TRBV10-3 and TRBJ1-1; 7 bases map to TRBD1. Germline V gene sequence: CDR1 ENHRY, CDR2 SYGVKD. The CDR3 sequence is 17 residues long. Trimming cost V 7 bases and J 0 bases; bases outside gene matches: 14. The CDR3 DNA follows: TGTGCCATCAATGACCCTGCAACAGGGGCAATGAACACTGAAGCTTTCTTT. This gives the protein CAINDPATGAMNTEAFF.

V and J are TRBV9 and TRBJ2-3; 7 bases are a match to TRBD2. In germline, CDR1 is SGDLS, CDR2 YYNGEE. Trimming cost V 4 bases and J 2 bases; bases outside gene matches: 4. This CDR3 has 14 residues. CDR3: CASSIGTTTDTQYF. The CDR3 DNA reads TGTGCCAGCAGCATCGGGACTACCACAGATACGCAGTATTTT. Looking up the rest from reference TRBV9 and TRBJ2-3 gives the full variable domain: DSGVTQTPKHLITATGQRVTLRCSPRSGDLSVYWYQQSLDQGLQFLIQYYNGEERAKGNILERFSAQQFPDLHSELNLSSLELGDSALYFCASSIGTTTDTQYFGPGTRLTVL.

The CDR3: CASSLDRVGNTIYF. For the CDR3, the DNA is TGTGCCAGCAGCTTAGACAGGGTTGGAAACACCATATATTTT. The chain uses TRBV11-2 and TRBJ1-3; maybe TRBD1 (5 bases). Germline CDR1 SGHAT, CDR2 FQNNGV. Deletions cut 0 bases from V and 3 bases from J, with 6 bases between. This CDR3 contains 14 residues.

The chain employs TRBV11-3 and TRBJ2-7, with 8 bases lining up with TRBD2. Germline CDR1 SGHNT, CDR2 YENEEA. This CDR3 is 14 amino acids long. Trimming cost V 3 bases and J 3 bases; bases outside gene matches: 4. CDR3 coding DNA: TGTGCCAGCAGCTTGGCTAGCGGGTACTACGAGCAGTACTTC. Translated: CASSLASGYYEQYF.

This clone was picked up a small number of times. V and J are TRBV6-5 and TRBJ2-1; 8 bases match TRBD1. J was trimmed by 6 bases and V by 4 bases; bases with no gene match: 8. The CDR3 loop spans 15 amino acids. Germline CDR1 and CDR2: MNHEY and SVGAGI. This chain's CDR3 is CASSSPGQAPNEQFF. CDR3 nucleotide sequence: TGTGCCAGCAGTTCACCGGGACAGGCTCCCAATGAGCAGTTCTTC.

The chain uses TRBV6-5 and TRBJ2-2; 9 bases align to TRBD2. The CDR3 spans 15 residues. V trimming: 5 bases; J trimming: 3 bases; junction bases outside the gene matches: 4. CDR1 and CDR2 from the germline V gene are MNHEY and SVGAGI. CDR3 coding DNA: TGTGCCAGCAGTCCCAGACTAGCGGACACCGGGGAGCTGTTTTTT. Protein: CASSPRLADTGELFF.

The gene calls are TRBV7-3 and TRBJ2-1; TRBD2 agrees at 9 bases. The CDR3 covers 13 residues. With 6 bases clipped from V and 5 bases from J, the junction kept 2 bases outside the gene matches. From germline, CDR1 is SGHTA and CDR2 FQGTGA. This CDR3 reads CASRAGGNNEQFF. The CDR3 DNA follows: TGTGCCAGCAGGGCGGGAGGGAACAATGAGCAGTTCTTC.

The chain employs TRBV5-1 and TRBJ1-1; TRBD1 matches 7 bases. Germline CDR1 reads SGHRS; CDR2 reads YFSETQ. V lost 6 bases, J lost 0 bases, and 5 bases stayed unmatched. This CDR3 spans 14 amino acids. The chain's CDR3 is CASTAGTVNTEAFF. In nucleotides, the CDR3 is TGCGCCAGCACCGCCGGGACAGTGAACACTGAAGCTTTCTTT.

This clone was counted once. This sequence joins TRBV6-5 and TRBJ1-2, with 7 nucleotides matching TRBD1. J gave up 5 bases and V 5 bases, and 11 bases lay outside the gene matches. The CDR3 has 15 residues. Germline V gene lookup returns CDR1 MNHEY and CDR2 SVGAGI. The CDR3 region is CASSPPGGQKYGYTF. The CDR3 nucleotides are TGTGCCAGCAGTCCCCCTGGGGGACAGAAATATGGCTACACCTTC.

Points on this clone: The same CDR3 arises from other DNA sequences in this sample as well. This chain connects TRBV28 to TRBJ1-3; D not resolved. The V gene lost 6 bases and the J gene lost 0 bases, with 9 bases spanning the gap. Germline V CDR1 and CDR2: MDHEN, SYDVKM. CDR3 length equals 14 residues. CDR3 sequence reads: CASSPLSSGNTIYF. The CDR3 DNA sequence: TGTGCCAGCAGCCCCCTCTCCTCTGGAAACACCATATATTTT.